This TCR beta chain is drawn from a study of T cells in Graves' hyperthyroidism and ophthalmopathy. Study-wide findings and caveats: Ophthalmopathy prediction by the model preceded onset by a median roughly 6 months.

Trimming pared 3 bases from V and 7 bases from J, leaving 13 bases between. Germline V lookup: CDR1 MNHEY, CDR2 SVGAGI. The CDR3 covers 14 residues. 10 ml of fresh peripheral blood supplied the PBMCs. Regions amplified from RNA transcripts were the TCR beta CDR3 regions. The HTBI primer set drove a first-round RT-PCR of the TCR CDR3. Using its own MiXCR run on the multiplex PCR reads, TCRdb lists one record per CDR3 protein. Altogether under 400,000 distinct CDR3 sequences are present, about a sixth being singletons, with the ten largest covering around a sixth. This clonotype has ten or more counts. The antigen is not known.

Sequencing was carried out using blood. The chain recombines TRBV6-5 with TRBJ1-5, with D uncertain. The source of this sequence is a woman in her thirties or forties with Graves' ophthalmopathy. CDR3 sequence: CASSYGRNGQPQHF. The CDR3 DNA reads as TGTGCCAGCAGTTATGGCAGGAACGGACAGCCCCAGCATTTT.